The present TCR beta chain was sequenced within a study of blood T cell repertoires in COVID-19. Study-level information: Material from acute and convalescent COVID-19 was sourced from the United States, Italy and Spain. The cDNA or gDNA used as material had been derived from T cells, B-cell-depleted T cells, or PBMCs.

Followed longitudinally, the Seattle patients had been enrolled during active infection. The CDR3 has 15 residues. The V segment lost 2 bases and the J segment 5 bases; nucleotides outside the gene matches: 5. Germline loops: CDR1 SGHDN, CDR2 FVKESK. In the authors' methods: By means of reference gene primer amplification, nucleated cell counts were estimated. Assay used: immunoSEQ multiplex PCR; TCRdb lists only in-frame clones, some missing. V and J calls and clone size are those listed in that table; D and trimming were worked out from the DNA. Among 150,000 to 200,000 clones listed, 80% to 85% were seen once.

The origin of this receptor is a woman in her 70s with COVID-19, enrolled during active disease. The rearrangement joins TRBV14 to TRBJ1-4; 7 bases line up with TRBD1. The sample consisted of peripheral blood. The CDR3 is CASSQTGARNEKLFF. The DNA of the CDR3 is TGTGCCAGCAGCCAAACAGGGGCTAGGAATGAAAAACTGTTTTTT.